This section outlines one T cell receptor beta chain sequence together with its context. Its matching antigen is unknown. Amplified TCR beta CDR3 regions derived from RNA transcripts. Initially, a first-round RT-PCR of the TCR CDR3 employed the HTBI primer set. TCRdb called the multiplex PCR reads again in MiXCR, with one record for every CDR3 protein. The data hold approximately 630,000 distinct CDR3 sequences, with under 20% observed a single time. The data stem from a study of T cells in Graves' hyperthyroidism and ophthalmopathy. Study outcomes and limitations: Among thyroid clonotypes expanded above 0.001, most also appeared in blood.

Trimming removed 3 bases from V and 7 bases from J; junction bases left unmatched: 6. The CDR3 contains 15 residues. Germline CDR1 reads DFQATT; CDR2 reads SNEGSKA (reference sequence). Among the patients, aged 18 to 65, hyperthyroidism was newly diagnosed and had lasted under 2 months. The rearrangement links TRBV20-1 to TRBJ2-1; 13 bases align to TRBD2. The sequence was obtained from a woman in her twenties or thirties with Graves' hyperthyroidism. Sequenced input: blood. CDR3 in DNA: TGCAGTGCTAGCGCACTAGCGGGAGGGTGGAATGAGCAGTTCTTC. It is translated as CSASALAGGWNEQFF.